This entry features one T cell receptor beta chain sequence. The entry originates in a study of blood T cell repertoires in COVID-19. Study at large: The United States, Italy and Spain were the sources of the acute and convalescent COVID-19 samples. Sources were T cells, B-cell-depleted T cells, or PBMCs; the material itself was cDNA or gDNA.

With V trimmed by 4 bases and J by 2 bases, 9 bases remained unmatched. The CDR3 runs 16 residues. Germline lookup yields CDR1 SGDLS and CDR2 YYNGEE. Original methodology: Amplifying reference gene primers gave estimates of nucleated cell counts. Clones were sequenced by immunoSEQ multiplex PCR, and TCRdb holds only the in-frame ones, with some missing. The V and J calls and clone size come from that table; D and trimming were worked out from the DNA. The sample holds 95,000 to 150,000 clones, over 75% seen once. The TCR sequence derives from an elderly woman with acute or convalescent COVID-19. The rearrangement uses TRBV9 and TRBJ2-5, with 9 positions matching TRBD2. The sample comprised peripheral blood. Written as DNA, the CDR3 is TGTGCCAGCAGCACTCGTAGCGGGAGTGGGCAAGAGACCCAGTACTTC. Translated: CASSTRSGSGQETQYF.